Given below is one T cell receptor (beta chain) in context. Its antigen is not yet known. One base away there is no much larger clone; base qualities are not given. This entry belongs to a study of blood T cell repertoires in COVID-19 (dated by TCRdb to about 2020). For the study in its entirety: Samples covering the acute and convalescent phases of COVID-19 were provided by collaborators in the United States, Italy and Spain. Subjects who had been exposed to COVID-19, were actively infected with it, or had recovered from it provided the deeply sampled blood TCRbeta repertoires that made up the dataset. Nearly every sample came with metadata listing a de-identified subject ID, COVID-19 status, age in years and sex. The samples were drawn from the first 160 participants of the ongoing ImmuneRACE study and from over 950 subjects provided by 6 global collaborators. HLA class I and class II types, where available, came from metadata supplied by the sample provider rather than from assay-based typing. The prospective study material was composed of cDNA or gDNA derived from T cells, B-cell-depleted T cells, or PBMCs. The repertoires were released in a freely available public database meant as a resource for research on the immune response to SARS-CoV-2. Summary of the overall study and its limitations: How much clinical and demographic metadata was included differed by source and by participant, and the metadata was provided uncurated.

The CDR3 measures 15 amino acids from cysteine to phenylalanine. CDR3 DNA only is kept here, 45 bases in frame from base 1. V is pruned by 4 bases and J by 0 bases, leaving 4 bases of the junction without a gene match. Based on the germline V gene, the CDR1 and CDR2 sequences are SGHRS and YFSETQ. The immunoSEQ Assay, a bias-controlled multiplex PCR, was used to amplify TCRbeta CDR3 regions from genomic DNA. For the original study's pipeline: Nucleated cell counts per sample were estimated from amplification of reference gene primers within the assay. Sequence reads were collapsed and filtered to measure the absolute abundance of every unique TCRbeta CDR3 rearrangement. For each sample, productive Simpson clonality was calculated as the square root of Simpson's diversity index across productive rearrangements. The table was pulled from immuneACCESS by TCRdb, which kept in-frame rearrangements only. Such tables lose some clones; where checked, under half of the loss comes from unresolved V genes, and the rest has no known cause. For V, J and clone size, that table is used; D and trimming come from the DNA. The sample has under 300,000 clones on record, around 83% of them singletons. The ten top clones hold roughly 9.6% of the sample.

Whole blood was collected in K2EDTA tubes by collaborating institutions according to the institutions' own protocols. For TCRbeta analysis, collaborators shipped samples in one of three forms: frozen whole blood, isolated PBMCs, or DNA extracted from either of those sample types. Material for sequencing was peripheral blood. The sequence links TRBV5-1 to TRBJ1-3, with 7 junctional bases fitting TRBD1. The sequence was obtained from a woman aged 80 or over with acute or convalescent COVID-19. The nucleotide sequence reads as follows: TGCGCCAGCAGCCCGACAGGGATCTCTGGAAACACCATATATTTT. Translated, this is CASSPTGISGNTIYF.